The 27 T cell receptor beta chains below were found in one sample sequenced in a study of identical twins. TCRdb re-called the 5' RACE reads with MiXCR, one entry per CDR3 protein. The sample shows some 1,700,000 distinct CDR3 sequences, around a third of them seen only once. Sequenced sample: cord blood. Receptor source: a newborn girl in good health.

This rearrangement joins TRBV2 to TRBJ1-4; the D is unclear. The V and J ends lost 8 bases and 5 bases respectively, with 9 bases between them. The CDR3 contains 12 residues. CDR1 and CDR2 from the germline V gene are SNHLY and FYNNEI. CDR3 coding DNA: TGTGCCAGCGAGAGAGGGAATGAAAAACTGTTTTTT. This gives the protein CASERGNEKLFF.

The CDR3 reads CASTPIGRASYEQYF. For the CDR3, the DNA is TGTGCCAGCACCCCCATCGGGAGGGCGTCCTACGAGCAGTACTTC. This sequence joins TRBV6-2 or TRBV6-3 and TRBJ2-7, with 8 bases matching TRBD2. In germline, CDR1 is MNHEY, CDR2 SVGEGT. The CDR3 extends over 15 amino acids. Germline trimming cut 7 bases from V and 1 base from J; bases unmatched to any gene: 9.

J is TRBJ1-2 and V is TRBV6-1, with 7 bases fitting TRBD1. CDR3 length: 15 residues. Germline-derived CDR1 and CDR2 are MNHNS and SASEGT. V shed 6 bases and J 4 bases; nucleotides not matched to a gene: 11. CDR3 in amino acids: CASRLKGAQGYGYTF. CDR3 nucleotides: TGTGCCAGCAGGCTAAAGGGGGCGCAGGGCTATGGCTACACCTTC.

Comment on this clonotype: Mismatch with germline at one junction end may stem from a read error. Here the CDR3 DNA reads TGTGCCAACAGTCCCCAGTTGAATTCACCCCTCCACTTT. Protein product: CANSPQLNSPLHF. The V call is TRBV27, the J call TRBJ1-6; no reliable D call. Germline loops: CDR1 MNHEY, CDR2 SMNVEV (reference sequence). This CDR3 is 13 amino acids long.

The chain has TRBV12-3 or TRBV12-4 and TRBJ2-5; TRBD2 aligns across 11 bases. The CDR3 has 14 amino acids. J lost 5 bases, V lost 7 bases, and 6 bases had no gene match. CDR3 DNA sequence: TGTGCCAGCATCATTAGCGGGGGGGCTGAGACCCAGTACTTC. This translates into CASIISGGAETQYF.

The J gene is TRBJ2-3, the V gene TRBV6-5; 16 nucleotides agree with TRBD2. The CDR3 contains 18 residues. CDR1 and CDR2 from the germline V gene are MNHEY and SVGAGI. Trimming took 6 bases from V and 2 from J; bases not matched to a gene: 8. Written as DNA, the CDR3 is TGTGCCAGCAGCCCGGGACTAGCGGGAGGGCCGGTCACAGATACGCAGTATTTT. Protein: CASSPGLAGGPVTDTQYF.

This clonotype was counted only a few times. The genes are TRBV20-1 and TRBJ2-7, with D tentatively TRBD1 (6 bases). Trimming stripped 3 bases from V and 3 bases from J, with 12 bases between. Germline CDR1 and CDR2: DFQATT and SNEGSKA (reference sequence). This CDR3 has 13 residues. CDR3 coding DNA: TGCAGTGCTAGCAACAGGGCCGGCTACGAGCAGTACTTC. This codes for CSASNRAGYEQYF.

The rearrangement links TRBV20-1 to TRBJ2-7, with D unresolved. The CDR3 spans 14 residues. Germline V CDR1 and CDR2: DFQATT, SNEGSKA (reference sequence). V gave up 0 bases and J gave up 3 bases, with 12 bases separating them. CDR3 bases: TGCAGTGCTAGAGATGAGAAGGGCTACTACGAGCAGTACTTC. It is translated as CSARDEKGYYEQYF.

This rearrangement joins TRBV24-1 to TRBJ1-1; possibly TRBD1 for D (5 bases). Germline assignment: CDR1 KGHDR and CDR2 SFDVKD. Deletions cut 7 bases from V and 5 bases from J, with 19 bases between. This CDR3 has 15 amino acids. The CDR3 loop is CATSLPRGGATEAFF. The CDR3 region has the DNA TGTGCCACCAGCCTTCCCCGCGGAGGGGCGACTGAAGCTTTCTTT.

The rearrangement uses TRBV5-1 and TRBJ2-6; TRBD1 agrees at 7 bases. CDR3 length equals 17 residues. From germline, CDR1 is SGHRS and CDR2 YFSETQ. Trimming removed 0 bases from V and 3 bases from J; junction bases left unmatched: 6. CDR3 residues: CASSLGTGLSGANVLTF. The CDR3 DNA reads TGCGCCAGCAGCTTGGGGACAGGATTAAGTGGGGCCAACGTCCTGACTTTC.

This clonotype was counted ten times or more. The chain joins TRBV20-1 to TRBJ2-7; 10 bases are shared with TRBD2. V shed 4 bases, J shed 2 bases, and the junction held 2 bases outside the gene matches. CDR1 is DFQATT, CDR2 SNEGSKA, per germline (reference sequence). This CDR3 is built from 13 residues. The DNA for the CDR3 is TGCAGTGCTACTAGCGGGGGAACCTACGAGCAGTACTTC. Protein product: CSATSGGTYEQYF.

The chain uses TRBV20-1 and TRBJ2-1; maybe TRBD2 (6 bases). Germline V gene sequence: CDR1 DFQATT, CDR2 SNEGSKA (reference sequence). The CDR3 loop spans 15 amino acids. With 5 bases removed from V and 3 bases from J, the gap between germline ends came to 17 bases. DNA for the CDR3: TGCAGTGCTTCTACTCCTAGCGAGAGCTACAATGAGCAGTTCTTC. Translated, it gives CSASTPSESYNEQFF.

This clonotype was observed a handful of times. CDR3 protein: CASAGGTLHPANEKLFF. The CDR3 nucleotides are TGTGCCAGCGCAGGAGGGACACTTCATCCAGCTAATGAAAAACTGTTTTTT. The rearrangement uses TRBV7-9 and TRBJ1-4; tentatively, D is TRBD1 (6 bases). V was clipped by 8 bases and J by 3 bases, with 22 bases between them. Germline CDR1 and CDR2: SEHNR and FQNEAQ (reference sequence). This CDR3 is 17 amino acids long.

V gene TRBV10-3 combines with J gene TRBJ1-1; D is uncertain. This CDR3 region has 15 residues. Germline assignment: CDR1 ENHRY and CDR2 SYGVKD. V lost 6 bases to trimming and J lost 4 bases, with 18 bases between them. In DNA form, the CDR3 reads TGTGCCATCAGGGTGGCAGGACCGGACGGCACTGAAGCTTTCTTT. This gives the protein CAIRVAGPDGTEAFF.

This chain connects TRBV20-1 to TRBJ2-1; TRBD1 might be the D (6 bases). The V end was cut by 6 bases, the J end by 8 bases, with 17 bases between. Germline V lookup: CDR1 DFQATT, CDR2 SNEGSKA (reference sequence). The CDR3 sequence is 13 residues long. The CDR3 loop is CSARRGIRDEQFF. The CDR3 DNA is TGCAGTGCGAGAAGGGGGATTAGGGATGAGCAGTTCTTC.

This clonotype was picked up many times. This chain uses TRBV4-2 with TRBJ1-2, with no clear D. V was clipped by 1 base and J by 3 bases, with 9 bases between them. Germline-derived CDR1 and CDR2 are LGHNA and YNFKEQ. The CDR3 covers 14 residues. The CDR3 region is CASSQGGSDYGYTF. The CDR3 region has the DNA TGTGCCAGCAGCCAAGGGGGTTCAGACTATGGCTACACCTTC.

The DNA for the CDR3 is TGTGCCAGCAGCCTCCGGGACATGTACGAGCAGTACTTC. Translation: CASSLRDMYEQYF. This chain links TRBV11-2 with TRBJ2-5; perhaps TRBD1 as D (6 bases). The better agreement between TRBJ2-7 and the DNA end casts doubt on the J call. Germline CDR1 and CDR2: SGHAT and FQNNGV. The length of the CDR3 is 13 residues.

This clonotype showed up just once. The J gene is TRBJ2-1, the V gene TRBV7-2; TRBD2 might be the D (5 bases). The DNA end favors TRBJ2-7, so the J call may be wrong. The length of the CDR3 is 15 residues. Germline V gene data show CDR1 as SGHTA and CDR2 as FQGNSA. CDR3 sequence (DNA): TGTGCCAGCAGCTTAGCGCTAGGAGACTACAATGAGCAGTACTTC. This gives the protein CASSLALGDYNEQYF.

This clonotype was recorded a few times. The chain has TRBV12-3 or TRBV12-4 and TRBJ2-1, with D tentatively TRBD1 (5 bases). The V and J ends lost 5 bases and 5 bases respectively, with 16 bases between them. The CDR3 runs to 15 residues. The CDR3 protein is CASSPRTRPNNEQFF. CDR3 DNA: TGTGCCAGCAGTCCCCGGACAAGGCCCAACAATGAGCAGTTCTTC.

This clonotype was picked up a small number of times. The rearrangement links TRBV5-1 to TRBJ2-5, with 9 bases matching TRBD1. Germline loops: CDR1 SGHRS, CDR2 YFSETQ. The CDR3 loop spans 15 amino acids. V gave up 5 bases and J gave up 2 bases; unmatched junction bases: 7. The CDR3 is CASSVDRGIQETQYF. For the CDR3, the DNA is TGCGCCAGCAGTGTAGACAGGGGGATTCAAGAGACCCAGTACTTC.

This clonotype was seen only a few times. This sequence joins TRBV19 and TRBJ1-2; D may be TRBD1 (6 bases). The CDR3 consists of 14 residues. V lost 3 bases and J 4 bases, leaving 12 bases between the germline ends. CDR1 is LNHDA, CDR2 SQIVND, per germline (reference sequence). CDR3 sequence (DNA): TGTGCCAGTAGTATCCCAGGGGCGGCCTATGGCTACACCTTC. It specifies CASSIPGAAYGYTF.

The sample holds many counts of this clonotype. CDR3 sequence: CASRATAGAQYF. The CDR3 coding sequence is TGTGCCAGCAGGGCAACAGCGGGAGCGCAGTATTTT. This chain connects TRBV6-5 to TRBJ2-3; TRBD2 matches at 8 bases. In germline, CDR1 is MNHEY, CDR2 SVGAGI. J gave up 10 bases and V 6 bases, and 6 bases lay outside the gene matches. The CDR3 is made up of 12 amino acids.

The CDR3 reads CSATRGDTQYF. In nucleotides, the CDR3 is TGCAGTGCTACCCGGGGGGATACGCAGTATTTT. The genes are TRBV20-1 and TRBJ2-3; D is perhaps TRBD2 (6 bases). This CDR3 has 11 amino acids. Per the germline V gene, CDR1 is DFQATT and CDR2 is SNEGSKA (reference sequence). Trimming left V 4 bases short and J 6 bases short, with 8 bases between.

This clonotype was detected a few times. The chain combines TRBV6-1 with TRBJ2-3; D gene unclear. The CDR3 runs 16 residues. Trimming shortened V by 6 bases and J by 0 bases, and 16 bases separated the two germline ends. CDR1 and CDR2 (germline): MNHNS, SASEGT. The CDR3: CASSPTFPTSTDTQYF. For the CDR3, the DNA is TGTGCCAGCAGCCCTACCTTCCCGACTAGCACAGATACGCAGTATTTT.

The CDR3 DNA sequence: TGTGCCAGCACGACTAGCGGGTTCTCCTACAATGAGCAGTTCTTC. Encoded protein: CASTTSGFSYNEQFF. The V and J genes are TRBV2 and TRBJ2-1; 10 bases are a match to TRBD2. The V and J ends lost 7 bases and 0 bases, in that order; junction bases with no gene match: 3. Germline lookup yields CDR1 SNHLY and CDR2 FYNNEI. The CDR3 contains 15 residues.

In its sample, this clonotype was seen many times. V usage is TRBV20-1 and J usage is TRBJ1-2, with D uncertain. This CDR3 has 11 residues. Germline V gene lookup returns CDR1 DFQATT and CDR2 SNEGSKA (reference sequence). Trimming shortened V by 6 bases and J by 0 bases, and 5 bases separated the two germline ends. The CDR3 nucleotides are TGCAGTGCCACCCCTAACTATGGCTACACCTTC. Protein: CSATPNYGYTF.

In its sample, this clonotype was seen many times. The chain uses TRBV10-3 and TRBJ2-3; 10 bases are shared with TRBD2. Germline CDR1 reads ENHRY; CDR2 reads SYGVKD. This CDR3 has 16 residues. V lost 0 bases to trimming and J lost 0 bases; unmatched junction nucleotides: 0. CDR3 amino acids: CAISESGLASTDTQYF. For the CDR3, the DNA is TGTGCCATCAGTGAGTCGGGACTAGCGAGCACAGATACGCAGTATTTT.